This is a list of T cell receptor beta chains from one sample in a study of blood T cell repertoires in COVID-19. TCRdb's copy holds only in-frame clones and misses some; the assay was immunoSEQ multiplex PCR. The sample holds about 220,000 clones, under 90% seen once. Sequencing used PBMCs or T cells enriched from blood (not recorded which). The receptors were sampled from a woman in her forties or fifties who had been exposed to COVID-19. CDR3s include the opening cysteine and the closing phenylalanine or tryptophan. Fields, in order: clone size, J gene, V gene, D gene, CDR3 DNA, CDR3 protein. A D gene is named only where the DNA matches it firmly. Some rows mark clone size as missing; the rest say once, few, many or name a class of expanded clone.

>-|TRBJ2-1|TRBV2|-
TGTGCCAGCAGAGAATTTTATTCTGAGCAGTTCTTC
CASREFYSEQFF
>-|TRBJ1-1|TRBV24-1|TRBD1
TGTGCCACCAGTGAGGAGGGGGCGCGGGCTTTCTTT
CATSEEGARAFF
>few|TRBJ1-1|TRBV12-3/TRBV12-4|-
TGTGCCAGCAGTTTGGCAGACACTAGAGCTTTCTTT
CASSLADTRAFF
>-|TRBJ1-2|TRBV19|-
TGTGCCAGTAGGACGGGGAACTATGGCTACACCTTC
CASRTGNYGYTF
>few|TRBJ1-5|TRBV20-1|-
TGCAGTGCTAGTCAAGCGAATCAGCCCCAGCATTTT
CSASQANQPQHF
>-|TRBJ2-2|TRBV15|TRBD2
TGTGCCACCGGACTAGCGGGATTCACCGGGGAGCTGTTTTTT
CATGLAGFTGELFF
>-|TRBJ1-6|TRBV10-1|-
TGCGCCAGCAGTGGGTCAGCGAATTCACCCCTCCACTTT
CASSGSANSPLHF
>-|TRBJ1-3|TRBV18|-
TGTGCCAGCTCACCCCTCCAGGAAGGTGGAAACACCATATATTTT
CASSPLQEGGNTIYF
>few|TRBJ1-2|TRBV7-9|TRBD1
TGTGCCACCCGCGGGACAGAGGGCGGCTACACCTTC
CATRGTEGGYTF
>-|TRBJ1-2|TRBV9|TRBD1
TGTGCCAGCACCCCCGGGGACAGGGAGGGGGGCTACACCTTC
CASTPGDREGGYTF
>-|TRBJ1-1|TRBV12-3/TRBV12-4|-
TGTGCCAGCACCCTGGGGGGTTGGTCTGAAGCTTTCTTT
CASTLGGWSEAFF
>-|TRBJ2-1|TRBV18|-
TGTGCCAGCTCACCCGGACTGGGCTCCTACAATGAGCAGTTCTTC
CASSPGLGSYNEQFF
>-|TRBJ1-2|TRBV7-8|-
TGTGCCAGCAGCTTAGCGCTCCGGGGTGACTATGGCTACACCTTC
CASSLALRGDYGYTF
>-|TRBJ1-1|TRBV6-5|TRBD1
TGTGCCATCCGGACAGGGTCGAACACTGAAGCTTTCTTT
CAIRTGSNTEAFF
>many|TRBJ2-3|TRBV2|-
TGTGCCAGCAGCCCTGACAGGTCCCATACGCAGTATTTT
CASSPDRSHTQYF
>-|TRBJ2-1|TRBV29-1|TRBD2
TGCAGCGTTGAAGACAGGGAGGGAGGATACAATGAGCAGTTCTTC
CSVEDREGGYNEQFF
>-|TRBJ1-1|TRBV7-8|-
TGTGCCAGCAGCTTATTGAGGGTCGGCGCTGAAGCTTTCTTT
CASSLLRVGAEAFF
>once|TRBJ1-1|TRBV14|-
TGTGCCAGCAGCCGGACATTGAACACTGAAGCTTTCTTT
CASSRTLNTEAFF
>-|TRBJ1-5|TRBV6-5|-
TGTGCCAGCAGGGAGGGAGGAGATCAGCCCCAGCATTTT
CASREGGDQPQHF
>-|TRBJ2-1|TRBV24-1|-
TGTGCCACCAGTGATGTCCGGGACTCTTTGAATGAGCAGTTCTTC
CATSDVRDSLNEQFF
>-|TRBJ2-3|TRBV24-1|TRBD2
TGTGCCACCAGTGACCGGCGGGAGGTCACAGATACGCAGTATTTT
CATSDRREVTDTQYF
>-|TRBJ2-2|TRBV9|-
TGTGCCAGCAGCGTAGCTGGAGCCGTGGGTCGGGAGCTGTTTTTT
CASSVAGAVGRELFF
>-|TRBJ1-1|TRBV6-5|-
TGTGCCAGCAGTTACTCGATTTCATCTCAGGCCACTGAAGCTTTCTTT
CASSYSISSQATEAFF
>few|TRBJ1-1|TRBV12-3/TRBV12-4|-
TGTGCCAGCAGTTCTCAGGCTGAAGCTTTCTTT
CASSSQAEAFF
>-|TRBJ1-5|TRBV30|-
TGTGCCTGGAGTTCTCGACAGGCCGCACTCTATAGCAATCAGCCCCAGCATTTT
CAWSSRQAALYSNQPQHF
>once|TRBJ1-1|TRBV10-2|-
TGCGCCAGCAGTGATTACGAGGGAACTGAAGCTTTCTTT
CASSDYEGTEAFF
>-|TRBJ1-2|TRBV16|TRBD1
TGTGCCAGCAGCATCCGGGACAGGGGGAACTATGGCTACACCTTC
CASSIRDRGNYGYTF
>once|TRBJ1-1|TRBV11-2|-
TGTGCCAGCAGCTTATATACAGGGACAGAAGCTTTCTTT
CASSLYTGTEAFF
>few|TRBJ2-2|TRBV4-2|-
TGTGCCAGCAGCCAAGAGTCGGGGACCGGGGAGCTGTTTTTT
CASSQESGTGELFF
>-|TRBJ1-1|TRBV19|TRBD1
TGTGCCAGTAGTTCCGGGACAGGGGCGGCTTTCGGCCGAACTGAAGCTTTCTTT
CASSSGTGAAFGRTEAFF
>-|TRBJ1-5|TRBV19|TRBD1
TGTGCCGGGGGACAGACAGTCAATCAGCCCCAGCATTTT
CAGGQTVNQPQHF
>-|TRBJ1-1|TRBV9|-
TGTGCCAGCAGCTCCCAGAACACTGAAGCTTTCTTT
CASSSQNTEAFF
>-|TRBJ1-2|TRBV7-2|-
TGTGCCAGCAGCAGACGGGACGGGAGAGGTGGCTACACCTTC
CASSRRDGRGGYTF
>-|TRBJ2-3|TRBV5-1|TRBD1
TGCGCCAGCAGCTCGACAGGGTCGGACACAGATACGCAGTATTTT
CASSSTGSDTDTQYF
>-|TRBJ1-2|TRBV3-1/TRBV3-2|-
TGTGCCAGCAGCCAATCCCCTGGGAGCGAAAATGGCTACACCTTC
CASSQSPGSENGYTF
>-|TRBJ1-6|TRBV27|-
TGTGCCAGCAGAACCGCGCGGGCCCTAAATTCACCCCTCCACTTT
CASRTARALNSPLHF
>few|TRBJ1-3|TRBV6-2/TRBV6-3|TRBD1
TGTGCCAGCAGCAACGCAGGGGGCATCTCTGGAAACACCATATATTTT
CASSNAGGISGNTIYF
>-|TRBJ2-3|TRBV11-3|-
TGTGCCAGCAGCTTAGATGGGAGCCCCTTAACGCAGTATTTT
CASSLDGSPLTQYF
>-|TRBJ1-1|TRBV5-5|-
TGTGCCAGCAGCTTGGAAGGGGAGGGGTACACTGAAGCTTTCTTT
CASSLEGEGYTEAFF
>-|TRBJ2-7|TRBV18|TRBD1
TGTGCCAGCTCACCGAGGACAGGGAGCACATACGAGCAGTACTTC
CASSPRTGSTYEQYF
>-|TRBJ1-6|TRBV5-8|TRBD1
TGTGCCAGCAGCTCCCTGAGGACAGGGCGTCCCAATTCACCCCTCCACTTT
CASSSLRTGRPNSPLHF
>-|TRBJ2-5|TRBV5-1|-
TGCGCCAGCAGCTTCACCGGGCAAGAGACCCAGTACTTC
CASSFTGQETQYF
>many|TRBJ2-1|TRBV19|-
TGTGCCAGTAGGCTTCGAGGGTTGGTTGAGCAGTTCTTC
CASRLRGLVEQFF
>-|TRBJ1-1|TRBV28|-
TGTGCCAGCAGTTTATCGTGGGGCAACACTGAAGCTTTCTTT
CASSLSWGNTEAFF
>-|TRBJ2-1|TRBV7-9|-
TGTGCCAGCAGCTTAGGGGCTGCTTCGAATGAGCAGTTCTTC
CASSLGAASNEQFF